This record looks at one T cell receptor (beta chain) sequence and its context. What it recognizes is unknown. Every TCR cDNA molecule bore a unique molecular identifier. TCRdb recomputed calls from the 5' RACE reads with MiXCR, one row per CDR3 protein. The sample yields about 48,000 distinct CDR3 sequences, less than 5.5% seen once. This sample stems from a study of spatial heterogeneity in lung cancer. V lost 3 bases, J lost 4 bases, and 17 bases lay in between. Per germline, CDR1 KGHSH and CDR2 LQKENI. The CDR3 runs to 16 residues. As to time point: sample taken at primary tumor resection. Sequencing covered unsorted whole RNA taken from tumor, nontumor lung or frozen PBMC. The donor group consisted of 72 patients who had untreated, early-stage non-small cell lung cancer. General study points: Ubiquitous expanded tumor TCRs surfaced in blood more at resection than they did at follow-up.

The TCR sequence derives from a male donor with early-stage non-small cell lung cancer. This chain links TRBV18 with TRBJ2-3, with D tentatively TRBD2 (5 bases). The sample here was PBMCs, taken at surgery. CDR3 bases: TGTGCCAGCTCACCCCCCCGAGGAGGCCCCGCAGATACGCAGTATTTT. Residues: CASSPPRGGPADTQYF.